This TCR beta chain was captured by sequencing in a study of STAT3 mutations in large granular lymphocyte leukemia. Overall study: Roughly half of the longitudinally sequenced T-LGLL patients carried detectable canonical activating STAT3 mutations.

Sequencing used immunoSEQ multiplex PCR; TCRdb keeps in-frame clones, though not all of them. Here the sample spans over 15,000 clones, about nine tenths being singletons. Study-level results: In some patients, a small highly pathogenic clone possibly went undetected. In several patients, dominant TCR clone burden exceeded STAT3 mutant burden, suggesting STAT3 mutation arose secondarily. In T-cell large granular lymphocyte leukemia, about half of patients showed multiple immunodominant subclonotypes. TCR clonotype switching after therapy occurred in about 30% of the 18 patients.

Of note for this clone: Antigen specificity is unknown.

Sequencing was done on a sample of peripheral blood mononuclear cells. This clonotype was sampled from a woman between 50 and 59 years old with T-cell large granular lymphocyte leukemia. Some clones in this sample may be carry-over from other donors' samples.

DNA of the CDR3: TGTGCCAGCAGTTCAACGCTCTATAACACTGAAGCTTTCTTT. Encoded protein: CASSSTLYNTEAFF. The chain links TRBV27 to TRBJ1-1; no firm D call. This CDR3 comprises 14 residues. V was clipped by 4 bases and J by 2 bases, with 11 bases between them. Germline lookup yields CDR1 MNHEY and CDR2 SMNVEV (reference sequence).